The 29 T cell receptor beta chains below all came from one sample that was sequenced in a study of blood T cell repertoires in COVID-19. Libraries were prepared by immunoSEQ multiplex PCR; TCRdb keeps only in-frame clonotypes and omits some of them. Of tens of thousands of clones listed, approximately 81% were seen once; the top ten hold about 3.2%. Input material: peripheral blood. The receptors were gathered from a man aged 65 to 85 with COVID-19, enrolled during active disease.

This chain joins TRBV27 and TRBJ2-7; no firm D call. This CDR3 has 14 residues. Germline CDR1 reads MNHEY; CDR2 reads SMNVEV (reference sequence). The V end was cut by 4 bases, the J end by 5 bases, with 15 bases between. In DNA form, the CDR3 reads TGTGCCAGCAGTTCGTCCGCAGGTTTCGACGAGCAGTACTTC. Amino acids: CASSSSAGFDEQYF.

The V and J genes are TRBV5-6 and TRBJ2-5, with 8 bases aligning to TRBD1. This CDR3 is 13 amino acids long. J gave up 5 bases and V 2 bases, and 2 bases lay outside the gene matches. Germline V gene sequence: CDR1 SGHDT, CDR2 YYEEEE. DNA for the CDR3: TGTGCCAGCAGCTTCAGGGGGCCGGAGACCCAGTACTTC. This gives the protein CASSFRGPETQYF.

The table lists this clone with a few counts. V is TRBV15 and J is TRBJ1-2; 9 nucleotides line up with TRBD1. Germline V gene data show CDR1 as LNHNV and CDR2 as YYDKDF (reference sequence). Germline trimming cut 3 bases from V and 3 bases from J; bases unmatched to any gene: 14. This CDR3 is built from 18 residues. CDR3 sequence: CATSSYNPGQGRDYGYTF. In nucleotides, the CDR3 is TGTGCCACCAGCAGCTACAACCCGGGACAGGGACGGGACTATGGCTACACCTTC.

This clone was observed a handful of times. The chain is built from TRBV19 and TRBJ1-4; possibly TRBD1 for D (6 bases). V was trimmed by 3 bases and J by 8 bases, leaving 13 bases between them. The V gene's germline CDR1 is LNHDA and CDR2 SQIVND (reference sequence). The CDR3 contains 14 residues. CDR3 sequence (DNA): TGTGCCAGTAGTATTACAGGGCCCGGGGAAAAACTGTTTTTT. Residues: CASSITGPGEKLFF.

J is TRBJ2-7 and V is TRBV3-1 (or the pseudogene TRBV3-2); D is possibly TRBD1 (5 bases). Trimming shortened V by 3 bases and J by 3 bases, and 9 bases separated the two germline ends. The CDR3 runs to 13 residues. Germline-derived CDR1 and CDR2 are LGHDT and YNNKEL (reference sequence). For the CDR3, the DNA is TGTGCCAGCAGCCAGGCACAGGTCTACGAGCAGTACTTC. This encodes CASSQAQVYEQYF.

This sequence joins TRBV6-5 and TRBJ1-2; 10 positions match TRBD1. With 8 bases clipped from V and 2 bases from J, the junction kept 8 bases outside the gene matches. In germline, CDR1 is MNHEY, CDR2 SVGAGI. There are 15 residues in the CDR3. The CDR3 here is CASSSRDRGNYGYTF. In DNA, the CDR3 is TGTGCCAGCTCAAGCCGGGACAGGGGCAACTATGGCTACACCTTC.

V usage is TRBV6-5 and J usage is TRBJ1-6; weak D call: TRBD1 (5 bases). This CDR3 contains 15 residues. V was cut by 5 bases and J by 9 bases, with 17 bases left in between. Germline V CDR1 and CDR2: MNHEY, SVGAGI. In DNA, the CDR3 is TGTGCCAGCAGTCAGGCAGGGCCGGGGGGTTCACCCCTCCACTTT. Protein: CASSQAGPGGSPLHF.

The chain uses TRBV9 and TRBJ1-5, with D maybe TRBD1 (5 bases). Trimming shortened V by 0 bases and J by 5 bases, and 12 bases separated the two germline ends. This CDR3 comprises 15 residues. The germline V gene has CDR1 SGDLS and CDR2 YYNGEE. In nucleotides, the CDR3 is TGTGCCAGCAGCGTAGCAGGGTTTTTGCATCAGCCCCAGCATTTT. This codes for CASSVAGFLHQPQHF.

The V and J genes are TRBV6-1 and TRBJ1-2; a weak D match, TRBD1 (6 bases). The CDR3 spans 15 residues. V lost 3 bases and J 5 bases, leaving 16 bases between the germline ends. Germline CDR1 MNHNS, CDR2 SASEGT. The CDR3 sequence is CASSEPPSRGYGYTF. The CDR3 coding sequence is TGTGCCAGCAGTGAGCCCCCGAGCAGGGGATATGGCTACACCTTC.

V is TRBV18 and J is TRBJ2-4; D is perhaps TRBD1 (6 bases). The CDR3 loop spans 16 amino acids. Trimming removed 1 base from V and 2 bases from J, with 12 bases in between. Per germline, CDR1 KGHSH and CDR2 LQKENI. The CDR3 spells CASSPQLGDTKNIQYF. In nucleotides, the CDR3 is TGTGCCAGCTCACCACAGTTAGGGGACACCAAAAACATTCAGTACTTC.

The chain combines TRBV4-3 with TRBJ2-3, with 7 bases matching TRBD2. V trimming: 5 bases; J trimming: 5 bases; junction bases outside the gene matches: 10. This CDR3 is built from 15 residues. Per germline, CDR1 LGHNA and CDR2 YSLEER. This chain's CDR3 is CASSLGRALRDTQYF. The CDR3 nucleotides are TGCGCCAGCAGCTTAGGGAGGGCCTTACGAGATACGCAGTATTTT.

The chain has TRBV10-3 and TRBJ1-1, with TRBD1 as a possible D gene (5 bases). Trimming took off 7 bases at V and 3 bases at J, with 24 bases between the two ends. The germline CDR1 and CDR2 sequences are ENHRY and SYGVKD. CDR3 length: 17 residues. The CDR3 region has the DNA TGTGCCATCAAGGTTTGGGGGGAAGTTGGAGGGGACACTGAAGCTTTCTTT. Translating it yields CAIKVWGEVGGDTEAFF.

This rearrangement joins TRBV28 to TRBJ2-5; TRBD1 might be the D (5 bases). This CDR3 comprises 14 residues. V gave up 6 bases and J gave up 1 base, with 12 bases separating them. Germline values: CDR1 MDHEN, CDR2 SYDVKM. CDR3 region: CASRRPTGQETQYF. For the CDR3, the DNA is TGTGCCAGCAGGCGGCCAACAGGCCAAGAGACCCAGTACTTC.

The chain couples TRBV27 to TRBJ2-7, with a weak D call TRBD1 (5 bases). The V and J ends lost 5 bases and 0 bases respectively, with 11 bases between them. Germline assignment: CDR1 MNHEY and CDR2 SMNVEV (reference sequence). There are 14 residues in the CDR3. The CDR3 nucleotides read TGTGCCAGCAGTGGGAACAGGTACTCCTACGAGCAGTACTTC. It yields the protein CASSGNRYSYEQYF.

The CDR3 is CASRLHSNQPQHF. The CDR3 bases are TGTGCCAGCAGACTTCATAGCAATCAGCCCCAGCATTTT. This chain joins TRBV28 and TRBJ1-5; no clear D. This CDR3 is 13 amino acids long. CDR1 is MDHEN and CDR2 is SYDVKM in the germline V gene. Trimming removed 6 bases at V and 0 bases at J, with 6 bases between.

This sequence joins TRBV28 and TRBJ2-5, with D unclear. Germline V gene lookup returns CDR1 MDHEN and CDR2 SYDVKM. CDR3 length: 12 residues. Trimming cost V 4 bases and J 5 bases, with 8 bases left between them. CDR3 amino acids: CASSSTYETQYF. DNA for the CDR3: TGTGCCAGCAGTTCCACCTATGAGACCCAGTACTTC.

The V and J genes are TRBV20-1 and TRBJ2-7; TRBD2 matches 9 bases. The CDR3 totals 14 residues. The germline CDR1 and CDR2 sequences are DFQATT and SNEGSKA (reference sequence). The J segment lost 9 bases and the V segment lost 3 bases, leaving 12 bases of the junction unmatched. CDR3 coding DNA: TGCAGTGCTAGTCGCGGCATAGCGGGAGAAGCGCAGTACTTC. This encodes CSASRGIAGEAQYF.

The rearrangement uses TRBV7-2 and TRBJ2-1; 7 nucleotides line up with TRBD1. Unmatched junction bases numbered 7, after V lost 5 bases and J lost 0 bases. Germline V lookup: CDR1 SGHTA, CDR2 FQGNSA. This CDR3 region has 16 residues. CDR3 nucleotides: TGTGCCAGCAGCCCCCTAGGGGGCACCTCCTACAATGAGCAGTTCTTC. Protein sequence: CASSPLGGTSYNEQFF.

The V gene is TRBV27, the J gene TRBJ1-1, with D possibly matching TRBD1 (5 bases). This CDR3 spans 14 amino acids. V was pared by 2 bases and J by 7 bases, with 14 bases between. The V gene's germline CDR1 is MNHEY and CDR2 SMNVEV (reference sequence). The CDR3 sequence: CASSLGAGTGEAFF. Written as DNA, the CDR3 is TGTGCCAGCAGTTTAGGGGCGGGGACGGGTGAAGCTTTCTTT.

The chain couples TRBV7-2 to TRBJ1-3, with TRBD1 identical over 9 bases. Per the germline V gene, CDR1 is SGHTA and CDR2 is FQGNSA. The J segment lost 7 bases and the V segment lost 3 bases, leaving 7 bases of the junction unmatched. This CDR3 comprises 15 residues. CDR3 region: CASSFTGGAGNTIYF. The CDR3 DNA is TGTGCCAGCAGCTTTACAGGGGGCGCGGGGAACACCATATATTTT. Variable domain in full (rest from reference TRBV7-2 and TRBJ1-3): GAGVSQSPSNKVTEKGKDVELRCDPISGHTALYWYRQSLGQGLEFLIYFQGNSAPDKSGLPSDRFSAERTGGSVSTLTIQRTQQEDSAVYLCASSFTGGAGNTIYFGEGSWLTVV.

V is TRBV4-2 and J is TRBJ1-1; 7 nucleotides line up with TRBD1. From germline, CDR1 is LGHNA and CDR2 YNFKEQ. The CDR3 consists of 16 residues. V lost 3 bases, J lost 1 base, and 8 bases stayed unmatched. For the CDR3, the DNA is TGTGCCAGCAGCCATTATGGGGACAGTAAGAACACTGAAGCTTTCTTT. Its protein is CASSHYGDSKNTEAFF.

This chain links TRBV4-1 with TRBJ2-1; 9 positions agree with TRBD2. Germline V gene sequence: CDR1 MGHRA, CDR2 YSYEKL. The CDR3 loop spans 19 amino acids. The V and J ends lost 1 base and 6 bases, in that order; junction bases with no gene match: 16. The DNA for the CDR3 is TGCGCCAGCAGCCAAGCCCCGGGACTAGCATTTAGTGAGATCAATGAGCAGTTCTTC. This gives the protein CASSQAPGLAFSEINEQFF.

CDR3 coding DNA: TGTGCCAGCAGCTCGAACCACGGCAGGGGGAACACTGAAGCTTTCTTT. This gives the protein CASSSNHGRGNTEAFF. This rearrangement joins TRBV5-6 to TRBJ1-1, with D possibly TRBD1 on 6 matching bases. Germline loops: CDR1 SGHDT, CDR2 YYEEEE. The CDR3 has 16 residues. The ends were cut back, 3 bases at V and 1 base at J, with 16 bases in the middle.

The V call is TRBV6-2 or TRBV6-3, the J call TRBJ2-6; no clear D. The germline gives CDR1 MNHEY, CDR2 SVGEGT. This CDR3 region has 20 residues. Trimming removed 2 bases at V and 0 bases at J, with 20 bases between. The CDR3 nucleotides are TGTGCCAGCAGTTACAGGCTGAACAGCTACTTCCACTCTGGGGCCAACGTCCTGACTTTC. This codes for CASSYRLNSYFHSGANVLTF.

This clone was counted a few times. The chain carries TRBV18 and TRBJ2-7; 9 nucleotides line up with TRBD2. V lost 5 bases to trimming and J lost 2 bases; unmatched junction nucleotides: 7. CDR1 is KGHSH, CDR2 LQKENI, per germline. This CDR3 spans 15 amino acids. Written as DNA, the CDR3 is TGTGCCAGCTCAGCCGGACTAGCGCCCACCTACGAGCAGTACTTC. Amino acids: CASSAGLAPTYEQYF.

V and J are TRBV10-3 and TRBJ2-7, with 8 bases matching TRBD1. From germline, CDR1 is ENHRY and CDR2 SYGVKD. V shed 10 bases, J shed 3 bases, and the junction held 5 bases outside the gene matches. The CDR3 loop spans 12 amino acids. The CDR3 sequence is CATDRGGYEQYF. In DNA form, the CDR3 reads TGTGCCACCGACAGGGGCGGCTACGAGCAGTACTTC.

The chain couples TRBV19 to TRBJ1-2; D is unclear. Germline V gene sequence: CDR1 LNHDA, CDR2 SQIVND (reference sequence). V was cut by 1 base and J by 3 bases, with 9 bases left in between. The CDR3 spans 14 residues. This CDR3 is CASSIGSRDYGYTF. In nucleotides, the CDR3 is TGTGCCAGTAGTATAGGTTCAAGAGACTATGGCTACACCTTC. Full variable domain (outside the CDR3, taken from reference TRBV19 and TRBJ1-2): DGGITQSPKYLFRKEGQNVTLSCEQNLNHDAMYWYRQDPGQGLRLIYYSQIVNDFQKGDIAEGYSVSREKKESFPLTVTSAQKNPTAFYLCASSIGSRDYGYTFGSGTRLTVV.

This clone showed up just a few times. This chain uses TRBV7-3 with TRBJ2-7; D gene uncertain. CDR3 size: 13 residues. V lost 5 bases and J lost 3, with 11 bases in between. CDR1 and CDR2 from the germline V gene are SGHTA and FQGTGA. Here the CDR3 DNA reads TGTGCCAGCAGCCCAGGCGTTATCTACGAGCAGTACTTC. It codes for CASSPGVIYEQYF. Full variable domain (missing parts from reference TRBV7-3 and TRBJ2-7): GAGVSQTPSNKVTEKGKYVELRCDPISGHTALYWYRQSLGQGPEFLIYFQGTGAADDSGLPNDRFFAVRPEGSVSTLKIQRTERGDSAVYLCASSPGVIYEQYFGPGTRLTVT.

The chain is built from TRBV5-4 and TRBJ2-3; 14 bases match TRBD2. The CDR3 spans 16 residues. The germline CDR1 and CDR2 sequences are SGHNT and YYREEE (reference sequence). The ends lost 4 bases at V and 6 bases at J; junction bases unmatched: 7. The CDR3 sequence: CASSLGLAGAEDTQYF. In nucleotides, the CDR3 is TGTGCCAGCAGCCTGGGACTAGCGGGAGCGGAGGATACGCAGTATTTT.